Described below is a single T cell receptor beta chain sequence and its context. The antigen remains unidentified. This specimen belongs to a study of T cells after yellow fever vaccination. Study-wide points: There was a small share of clonotypes that showed up in both the CD4 and CD8 compartments. The booster saw the reappearance of most primary-vaccination clones (roughly 95% CD4, about 85% CD8). Although the secondary response was weaker, it peaked faster, at day 5 versus 15.

This CDR3 spans 14 amino acids. Per the germline V gene, CDR1 is LNHDA and CDR2 is SQIVND (reference sequence). The V and J ends lost 6 bases and 5 bases respectively, with 14 bases between them. It was through 5'RACE template switching that TCR cDNA was made, with a universal primer site and UMIs added. Each CDR3 protein gets one entry after TCRdb re-called the 5' RACE reads with MiXCR. The table lists 450,000 to 550,000 distinct CDR3 sequences, just over 20% of them singletons. The clonotype comes from a man aged 18 to 29 who received the YFV17D yellow fever vaccine. The chain combines TRBV19 with TRBJ2-1; no firm D call. Material: PBMCs, obtained less than 25 days after the first yellow fever vaccination. CDR3 region: CASRGRVINNEQFF. CDR3 in DNA: TGTGCCAGTAGGGGTCGAGTAATAAACAATGAGCAGTTCTTC.